This T cell receptor beta chain was profiled in a study of T cell responses to AZD1222 COVID-19 vaccine. This table comes from immunoSEQ multiplex PCR, and its TCRdb copy is limited to in-frame clones, with some not included. Among approximately 150,000 clones, roughly 90% were seen once, and the ten largest hold approximately 1.3%. The CDR3 loop spans 14 amino acids. V was cut by 6 bases and J by 4 bases, with 15 bases left in between. Germline CDR1 and CDR2: SEHNR and FQNEAQ (reference sequence). This clone came up a few times. Specimen: peripheral blood, collected 28 days after the second AZD1222 dose. The receptor comes from an adult who received the AZD1222 COVID-19 vaccine. V is TRBV7-9 and J is TRBJ1-2; D unresolved. The CDR3 nucleotides are TGTGCCAGCAGTCAGCAGGCTTTTCGCTATGGCTACACCTTC. Its translation is CASSQQAFRYGYTF.